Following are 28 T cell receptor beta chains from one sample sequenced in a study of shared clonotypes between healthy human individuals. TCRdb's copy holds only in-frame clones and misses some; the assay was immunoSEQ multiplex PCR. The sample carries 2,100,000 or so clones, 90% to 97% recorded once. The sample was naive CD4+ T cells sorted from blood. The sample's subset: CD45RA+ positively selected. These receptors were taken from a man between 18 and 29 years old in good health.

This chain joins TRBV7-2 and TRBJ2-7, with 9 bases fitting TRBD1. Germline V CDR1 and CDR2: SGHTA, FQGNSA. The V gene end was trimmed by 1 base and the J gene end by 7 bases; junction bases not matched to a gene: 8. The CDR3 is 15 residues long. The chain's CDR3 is CASSLGPGQGGEQYF. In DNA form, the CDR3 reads TGTGCCAGCAGCTTAGGCCCGGGACAGGGCGGAGAGCAGTACTTC.

The CDR3 region is CASSQAEAVNEKLFF. Here the CDR3 DNA reads TGCGCCAGCAGCCAAGCCGAGGCAGTAAATGAAAAACTGTTTTTT. The gene calls are TRBV4-1 and TRBJ1-4; D gene unclear. CDR1 MGHRA and CDR2 YSYEKL come from the germline V gene. The V gene lost 1 base and the J gene lost 5 bases, with 11 bases spanning the gap. This CDR3 comprises 15 residues.

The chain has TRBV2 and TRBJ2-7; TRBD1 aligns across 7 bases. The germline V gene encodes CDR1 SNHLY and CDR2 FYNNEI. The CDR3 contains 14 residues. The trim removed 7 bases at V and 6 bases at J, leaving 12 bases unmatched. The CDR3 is CASTRDSQTIEQYF. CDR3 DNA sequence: TGTGCCAGCACTCGGGACAGTCAAACAATCGAGCAGTACTTC. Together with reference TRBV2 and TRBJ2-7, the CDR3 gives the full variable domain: EPEVTQTPSHQVTQMGQEVILRCVPISNHLYFYWYRQILGQKVEFLVSFYNNEISEKSEIFDDQFSVERPDGSNFTLKIRSTKLEDSAMYFCASTRDSQTIEQYFGPGTRLTVT.

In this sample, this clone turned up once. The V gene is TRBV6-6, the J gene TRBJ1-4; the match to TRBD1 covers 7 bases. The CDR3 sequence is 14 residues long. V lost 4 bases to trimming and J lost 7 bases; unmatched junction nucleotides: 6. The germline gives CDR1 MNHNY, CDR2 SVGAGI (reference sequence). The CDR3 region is CASSSTGVGEKLFF. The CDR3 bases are TGTGCCAGCAGTTCCACAGGGGTTGGTGAAAAACTGTTTTTT.

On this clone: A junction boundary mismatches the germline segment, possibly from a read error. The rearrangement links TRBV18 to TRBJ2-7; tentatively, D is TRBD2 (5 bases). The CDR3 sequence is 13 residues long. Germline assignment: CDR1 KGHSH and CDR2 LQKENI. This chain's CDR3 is CASSSVEGSEEYF. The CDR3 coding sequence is TGTGCCAGCTCAAGTGTAGAGGGATCCGAGGAGTACTTC.

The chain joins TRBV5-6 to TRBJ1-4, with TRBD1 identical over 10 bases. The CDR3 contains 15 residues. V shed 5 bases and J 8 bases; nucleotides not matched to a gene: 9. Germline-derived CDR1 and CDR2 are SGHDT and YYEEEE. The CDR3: CASSPPGTGEEKLFF. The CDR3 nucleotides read TGTGCCAGCAGTCCGCCCGGGACAGGGGAGGAAAAACTGTTTTTT. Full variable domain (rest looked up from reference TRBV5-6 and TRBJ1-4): DAGVTQSPTHLIKTRGQQVTLRCSPKSGHDTVSWYQQALGQGPQFIFQYYEEEERQRGNFPDRFSGHQFPNYSSELNVNALLLGDSALYLCASSPPGTGEEKLFFGSGTQLSVL.

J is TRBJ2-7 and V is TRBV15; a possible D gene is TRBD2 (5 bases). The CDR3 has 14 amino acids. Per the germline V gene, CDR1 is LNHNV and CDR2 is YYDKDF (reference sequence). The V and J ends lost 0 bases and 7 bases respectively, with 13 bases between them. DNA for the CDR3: TGTGCCACCAGCAGAGATGTCTTATCGGGGGAGCAGTACTTC. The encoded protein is CATSRDVLSGEQYF.

CDR3 region: CASRVDFGEQYF. In DNA form, the CDR3 reads TGTGCCAGCAGGGTCGATTTCGGCGAGCAGTACTTC. The rearrangement links TRBV2 to TRBJ2-7; D not resolved. V lost 6 bases and J lost 6, with 12 bases in between. Germline V CDR1 and CDR2: SNHLY, FYNNEI. This CDR3 is 12 amino acids long. Full variable domain (missing parts from reference TRBV2 and TRBJ2-7): EPEVTQTPSHQVTQMGQEVILRCVPISNHLYFYWYRQILGQKVEFLVSFYNNEISEKSEIFDDQFSVERPDGSNFTLKIRSTKLEDSAMYFCASRVDFGEQYFGPGTRLTVT.

Here the CDR3 reads CASSPYRSGGFYNEQFF. In DNA form, the CDR3 reads TGTGCCAGCAGCCCCTACCGAAGCGGGGGATTTTACAATGAGCAGTTCTTC. This chain connects TRBV7-9 to TRBJ2-1, with TRBD2 identical over 8 bases. This CDR3 region has 17 residues. CDR1 is SEHNR and CDR2 is FQNEAQ in the germline V gene (reference sequence). J was trimmed by 4 bases and V by 5 bases; bases with no gene match: 13.

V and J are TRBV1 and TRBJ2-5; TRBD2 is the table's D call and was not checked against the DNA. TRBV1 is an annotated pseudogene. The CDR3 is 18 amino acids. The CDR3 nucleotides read TGCACCAGCAGCCAAGATACCGGTCGAGTCCAGCGGCAAGAGACCCAGTACTTC. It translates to CTSSQDTGRVQRQETQYF.

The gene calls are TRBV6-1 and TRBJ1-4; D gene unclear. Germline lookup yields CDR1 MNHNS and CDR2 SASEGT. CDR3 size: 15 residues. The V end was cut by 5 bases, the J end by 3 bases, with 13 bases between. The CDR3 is CASSLFRAANEKLFF. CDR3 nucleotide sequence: TGTGCCAGCAGTCTCTTCCGGGCCGCTAATGAAAAACTGTTTTTT.

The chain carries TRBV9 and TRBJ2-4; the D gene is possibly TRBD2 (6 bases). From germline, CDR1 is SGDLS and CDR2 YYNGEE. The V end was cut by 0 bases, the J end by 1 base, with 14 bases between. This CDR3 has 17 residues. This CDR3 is CASSVGRELGAKNIQYF. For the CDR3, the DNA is TGTGCCAGCAGCGTAGGGAGGGAGTTGGGTGCCAAAAACATTCAGTACTTC.

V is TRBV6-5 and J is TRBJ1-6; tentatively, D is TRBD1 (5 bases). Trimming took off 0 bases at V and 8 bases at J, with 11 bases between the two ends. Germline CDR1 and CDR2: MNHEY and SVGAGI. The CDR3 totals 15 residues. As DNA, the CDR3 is TGTGCCAGCAGTTACTCGAGAGACAGCTATTCACCCCTCCACTTT. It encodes CASSYSRDSYSPLHF.

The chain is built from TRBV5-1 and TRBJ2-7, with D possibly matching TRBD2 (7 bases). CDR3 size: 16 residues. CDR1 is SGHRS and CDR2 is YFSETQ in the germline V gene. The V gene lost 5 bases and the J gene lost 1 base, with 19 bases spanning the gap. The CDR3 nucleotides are TGCGCCAGCAGGGAGGGGGGCGGACTAGGGTCCTACGAGCAGTACTTC. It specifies CASREGGGLGSYEQYF.

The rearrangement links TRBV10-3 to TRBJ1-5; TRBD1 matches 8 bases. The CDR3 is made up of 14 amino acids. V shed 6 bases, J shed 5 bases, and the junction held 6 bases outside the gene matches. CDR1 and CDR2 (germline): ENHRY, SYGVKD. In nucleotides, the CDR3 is TGTGCCATCAGCGGACAGGGACAGGATCAGCCCCAGCATTTT. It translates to CAISGQGQDQPQHF.

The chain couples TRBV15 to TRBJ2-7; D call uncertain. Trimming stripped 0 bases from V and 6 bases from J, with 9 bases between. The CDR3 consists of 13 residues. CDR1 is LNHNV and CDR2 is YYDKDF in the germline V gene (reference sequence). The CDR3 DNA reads TGTGCCACCAGCAGAGATCTCAACGGCGAGCAGTACTTC. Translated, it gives CATSRDLNGEQYF.

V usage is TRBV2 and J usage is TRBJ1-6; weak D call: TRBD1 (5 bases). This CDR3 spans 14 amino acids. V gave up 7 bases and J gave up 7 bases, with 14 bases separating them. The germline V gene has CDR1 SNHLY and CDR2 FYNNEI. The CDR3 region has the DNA TGTGCCAGCATTGGGCAGGGTAGGAATTCACCCCTCCACTTT. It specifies CASIGQGRNSPLHF.

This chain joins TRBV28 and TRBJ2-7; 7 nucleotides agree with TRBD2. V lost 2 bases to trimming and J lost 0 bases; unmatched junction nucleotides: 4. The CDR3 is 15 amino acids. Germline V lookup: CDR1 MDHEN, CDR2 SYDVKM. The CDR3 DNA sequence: TGTGCCAGCAGTTTAGGGGCGGGGGTCTCCTACGAGCAGTACTTC. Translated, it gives CASSLGAGVSYEQYF.

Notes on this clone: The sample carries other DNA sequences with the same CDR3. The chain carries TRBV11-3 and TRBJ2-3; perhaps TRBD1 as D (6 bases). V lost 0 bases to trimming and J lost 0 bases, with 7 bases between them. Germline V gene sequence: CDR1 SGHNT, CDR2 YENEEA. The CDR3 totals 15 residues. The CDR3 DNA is TGTGCCAGCAGCTTAGATGGGGGCAGCACAGATACGCAGTATTTT. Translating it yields CASSLDGGSTDTQYF. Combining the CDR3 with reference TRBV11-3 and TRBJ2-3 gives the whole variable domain EAGVVQSPRYKIIEKKQPVAFWCNPISGHNTLYWYLQNLGQGPELLIRYENEEAVDDSQLPKDRFSAERLKGVDSTLKIQPAELGDSAVYLCASSLDGGSTDTQYFGPGTRLTVL.

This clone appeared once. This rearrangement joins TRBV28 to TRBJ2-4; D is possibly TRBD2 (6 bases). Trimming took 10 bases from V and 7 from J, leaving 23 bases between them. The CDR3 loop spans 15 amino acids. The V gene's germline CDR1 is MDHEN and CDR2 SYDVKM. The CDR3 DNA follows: TGTGCCATCGGGTTTAGGAGGGGCGAGAGGAACATTCAGTACTTC. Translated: CAIGFRRGERNIQYF.

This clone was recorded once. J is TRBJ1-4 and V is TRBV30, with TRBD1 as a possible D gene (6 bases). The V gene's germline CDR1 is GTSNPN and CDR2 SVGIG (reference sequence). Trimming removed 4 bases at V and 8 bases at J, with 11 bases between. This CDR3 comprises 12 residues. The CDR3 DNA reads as TGTGCCTGGAATGACAGGTTGGAAAAACTGTTTTTT. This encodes CAWNDRLEKLFF.

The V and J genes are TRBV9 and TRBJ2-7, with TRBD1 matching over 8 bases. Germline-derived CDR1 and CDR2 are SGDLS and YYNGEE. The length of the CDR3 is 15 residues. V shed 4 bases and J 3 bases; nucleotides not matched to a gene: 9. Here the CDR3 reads CASSPRTGSHYEQYF. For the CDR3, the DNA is TGTGCCAGCAGCCCCCGGACAGGGAGCCACTACGAGCAGTACTTC.

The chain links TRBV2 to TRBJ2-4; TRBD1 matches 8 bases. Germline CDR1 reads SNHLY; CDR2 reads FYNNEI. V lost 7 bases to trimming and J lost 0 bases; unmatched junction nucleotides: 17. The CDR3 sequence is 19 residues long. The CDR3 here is CASTRQGQGVLLAKNIQYF. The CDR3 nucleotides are TGTGCCAGCACCCGACAGGGGCAGGGGGTTCTACTAGCCAAAAACATTCAGTACTTC.

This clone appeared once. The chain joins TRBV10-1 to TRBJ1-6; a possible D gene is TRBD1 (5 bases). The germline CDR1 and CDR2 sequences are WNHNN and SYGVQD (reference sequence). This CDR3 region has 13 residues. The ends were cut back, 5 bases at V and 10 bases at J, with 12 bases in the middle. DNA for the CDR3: TGCGCCAGCAGTTCCCAGGGAAGATCACCCCTCCACTTT. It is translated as CASSSQGRSPLHF.

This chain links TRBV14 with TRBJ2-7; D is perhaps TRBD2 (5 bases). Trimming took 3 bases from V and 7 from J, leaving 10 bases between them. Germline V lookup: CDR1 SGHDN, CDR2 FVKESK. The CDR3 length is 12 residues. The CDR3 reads CASSHSIAEQYF. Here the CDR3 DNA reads TGTGCCAGCAGCCATTCTATAGCGGAGCAGTACTTC.

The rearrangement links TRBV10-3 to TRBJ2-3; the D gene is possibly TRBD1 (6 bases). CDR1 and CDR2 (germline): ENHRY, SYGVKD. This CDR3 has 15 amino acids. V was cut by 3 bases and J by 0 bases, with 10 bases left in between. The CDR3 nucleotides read TGTGCCATCAGTGACCTACAGGGAAGCACAGATACGCAGTATTTT. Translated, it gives CAISDLQGSTDTQYF.

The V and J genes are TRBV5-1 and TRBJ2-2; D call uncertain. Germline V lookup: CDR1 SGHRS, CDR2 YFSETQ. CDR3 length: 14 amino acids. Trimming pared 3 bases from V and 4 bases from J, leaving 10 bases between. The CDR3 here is CASSSDSSTGELFF. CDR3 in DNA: TGCGCCAGCAGCTCCGACTCGAGCACCGGGGAGCTGTTTTTT.

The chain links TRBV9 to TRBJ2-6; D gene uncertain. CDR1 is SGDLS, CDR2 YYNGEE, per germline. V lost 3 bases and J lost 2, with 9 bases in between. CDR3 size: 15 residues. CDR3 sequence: CASSEDGTGANVLTF. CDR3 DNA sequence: TGTGCCAGCAGCGAAGACGGTACTGGGGCCAACGTCCTGACTTTC.